Below, one T cell receptor beta chain is given with its context. The data derive from a study of shared clonotypes between healthy human individuals. In the naive CD8 group, cells lacked CD45RO and were positively selected for CCR7, so terminally differentiated effector memory CD45RA+ cells were left out. Generated by immunoSEQ multiplex PCR, the TCRdb table keeps only in-frame clones and is missing some. The top ten hold more than 0.95% of the sample, which has 1.5 million to 2.5 million clones, about 95% seen once. V lost 3 bases to trimming and J lost 4 bases; unmatched junction nucleotides: 1. This CDR3 is 13 amino acids long. Germline CDR1 reads SNHLY; CDR2 reads FYNNEI.

The TCR sequence derives from a man aged 18-30 years in good health. The J gene is TRBJ1-1, the V gene TRBV2; 8 bases line up with TRBD1. The sequenced sample consisted of naive CD8+ T cells sorted from blood. For the CDR3, the DNA is TGTGCCAGCAGTGAGGACAGGGCCACTGAAGCTTTCTTT. As protein: CASSEDRATEAFF.